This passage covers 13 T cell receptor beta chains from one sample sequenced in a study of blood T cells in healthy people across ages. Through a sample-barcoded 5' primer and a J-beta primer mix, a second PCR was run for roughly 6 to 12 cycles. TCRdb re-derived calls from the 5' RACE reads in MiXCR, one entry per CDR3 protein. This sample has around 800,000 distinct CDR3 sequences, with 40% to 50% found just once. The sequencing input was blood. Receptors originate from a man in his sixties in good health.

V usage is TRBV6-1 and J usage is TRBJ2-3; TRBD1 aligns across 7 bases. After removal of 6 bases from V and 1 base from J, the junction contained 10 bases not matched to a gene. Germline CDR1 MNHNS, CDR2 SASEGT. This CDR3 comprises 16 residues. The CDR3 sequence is CASSSDRALRTDTQYF. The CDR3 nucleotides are TGTGCCAGCAGCTCCGACAGGGCCCTACGCACAGATACGCAGTATTTT.

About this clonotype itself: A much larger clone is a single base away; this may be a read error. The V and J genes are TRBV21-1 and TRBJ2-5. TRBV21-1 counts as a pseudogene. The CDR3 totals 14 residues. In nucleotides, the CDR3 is TGTGCCAGCAGTTTAAAGAAGCGCGTAAATGAGCAGTACTTC. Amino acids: CASSLKKRVNEQYF.

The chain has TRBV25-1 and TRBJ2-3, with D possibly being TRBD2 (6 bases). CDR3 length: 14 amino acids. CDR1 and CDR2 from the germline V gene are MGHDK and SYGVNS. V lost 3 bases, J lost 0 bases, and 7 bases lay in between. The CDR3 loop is CASSEGRSTDTQYF. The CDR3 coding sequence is TGTGCCAGCAGTGAGGGGAGGAGCACAGATACGCAGTATTTT.

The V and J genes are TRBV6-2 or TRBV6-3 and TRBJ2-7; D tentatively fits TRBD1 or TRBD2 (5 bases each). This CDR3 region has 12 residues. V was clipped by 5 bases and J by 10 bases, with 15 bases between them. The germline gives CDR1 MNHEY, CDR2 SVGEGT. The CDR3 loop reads CASSRDVHPQYF. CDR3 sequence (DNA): TGTGCCAGCAGTAGGGACGTGCATCCCCAGTACTTC.

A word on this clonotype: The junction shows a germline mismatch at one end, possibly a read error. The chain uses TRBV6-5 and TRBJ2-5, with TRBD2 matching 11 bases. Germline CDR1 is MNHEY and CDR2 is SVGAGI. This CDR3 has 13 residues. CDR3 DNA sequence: TGTGCCGGCAGTAGACTAGCGGGGGAGACCCAGTACTTC. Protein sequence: CAGSRLAGETQYF.

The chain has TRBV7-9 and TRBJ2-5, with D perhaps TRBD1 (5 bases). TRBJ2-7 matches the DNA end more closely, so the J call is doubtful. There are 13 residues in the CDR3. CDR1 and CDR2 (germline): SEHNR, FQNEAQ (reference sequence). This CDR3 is CASSRVTVYEQYF. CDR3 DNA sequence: TGTGCCAGCAGCCGCGTGACAGTTTACGAGCAGTACTTC.

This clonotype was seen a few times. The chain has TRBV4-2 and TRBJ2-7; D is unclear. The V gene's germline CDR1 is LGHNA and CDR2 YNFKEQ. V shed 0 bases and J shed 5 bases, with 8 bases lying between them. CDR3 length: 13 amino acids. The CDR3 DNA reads TGTGCCAGCAGCCAAGATAGAAGGGACGAGCAGTACTTC. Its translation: CASSQDRRDEQYF.

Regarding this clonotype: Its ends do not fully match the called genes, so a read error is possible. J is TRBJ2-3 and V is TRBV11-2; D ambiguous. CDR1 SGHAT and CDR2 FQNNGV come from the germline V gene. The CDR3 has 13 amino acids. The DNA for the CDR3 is TGTACCAGCAGCCGGGTTAGCACAGATACGCAGTATTTT. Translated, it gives CTSSRVSTDTQYF.

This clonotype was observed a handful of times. The CDR3 sequence: CASSDGVAGGETQYF. The CDR3 nucleotides are TGTGCCAGCAGCGACGGGGTAGCGGGGGGTGAGACCCAGTACTTC. The rearrangement links TRBV9 to TRBJ2-5; 10 bases map to TRBD2. Germline lookup yields CDR1 SGDLS and CDR2 YYNGEE. With V trimmed by 3 bases and J by 5 bases, 7 bases remained unmatched. The CDR3 has 15 amino acids.

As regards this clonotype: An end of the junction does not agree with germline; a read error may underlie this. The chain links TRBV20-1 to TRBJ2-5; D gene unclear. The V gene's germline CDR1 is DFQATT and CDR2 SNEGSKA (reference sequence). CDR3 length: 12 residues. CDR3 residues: CSATRPREAQYF. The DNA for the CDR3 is TGCAGTGCTACCAGACCCCGAGAGGCCCAGTACTTC.

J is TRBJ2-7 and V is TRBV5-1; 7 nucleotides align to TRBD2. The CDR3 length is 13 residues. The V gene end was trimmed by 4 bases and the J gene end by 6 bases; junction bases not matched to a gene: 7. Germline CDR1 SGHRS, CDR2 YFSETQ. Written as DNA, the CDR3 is TGCGCCAGCAGCCCCCAGCGGGATGGCGAGCAGTACTTC. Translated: CASSPQRDGEQYF.

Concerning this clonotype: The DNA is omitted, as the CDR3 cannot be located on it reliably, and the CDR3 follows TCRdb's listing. CDR3 sequence: CACSAGLGRGEQYF. The rearrangement joins TRBV7-2 to TRBJ2-7; the table calls TRBD2, which could not be checked here. Looked up from germline, CDR1 is SGHTA and CDR2 is FQGNSA. With termini counted, the CDR3 has 14 amino acids.

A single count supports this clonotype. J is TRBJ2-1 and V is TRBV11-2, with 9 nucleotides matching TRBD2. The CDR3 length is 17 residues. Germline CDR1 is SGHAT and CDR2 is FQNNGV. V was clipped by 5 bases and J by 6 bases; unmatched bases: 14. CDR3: CASSPVGGGGDSNEQFF. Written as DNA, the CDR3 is TGTGCCAGCAGCCCAGTGGGGGGCGGGGGGGATTCCAATGAGCAGTTCTTC.